The sequence of this T cell receptor (beta chain) was determined in a study of vaccination effects on CD4 cells after COVID-19. Study information: Cultures of about 2 million PBMC per well contained 9 to 10 IU/ml IL-2 plus 10 ug/ml peptides. Study-wide results and limits: Healthy vaccinees had only 1 of 255 vaccine-induced clones cross-react with common cold coronaviruses.

The table came from immunoSEQ multiplex PCR; TCRdb's copy has only in-frame clones and leaves some out. This sample carries tens of thousands of clones, 74% of them seen once, and the ten largest clones take about 2.2%. Investigators separated out CD4+ T cells once about eleven days of culture had passed. As their vaccination, participants received two doses of either BNT162b2 or mRNA-1273. Each vaccine recipient was nucleocapsid antibody negative and had no prior SARS-CoV-2 infection. This clone was counted between two and nine times. The target antigen is unknown. The sample was CD4+ T cells from PBMCs cultured without peptide, taken after COVID-19 vaccination. The clonotype originates from a human donor who received a COVID-19 vaccine.

The CDR3 bases are TGTGCCAGCTCTCCAACCGGGACCAACTATGAAAAACTGTTTTTT. Its protein is CASSPTGTNYEKLFF. The chain joins TRBV5-5 to TRBJ1-4, with a weak D call TRBD1 (5 bases). This CDR3 is built from 15 residues. V was cut by 7 bases and J by 6 bases, with 19 bases left in between. Per germline, CDR1 SGHKS and CDR2 YYEKEE (reference sequence).